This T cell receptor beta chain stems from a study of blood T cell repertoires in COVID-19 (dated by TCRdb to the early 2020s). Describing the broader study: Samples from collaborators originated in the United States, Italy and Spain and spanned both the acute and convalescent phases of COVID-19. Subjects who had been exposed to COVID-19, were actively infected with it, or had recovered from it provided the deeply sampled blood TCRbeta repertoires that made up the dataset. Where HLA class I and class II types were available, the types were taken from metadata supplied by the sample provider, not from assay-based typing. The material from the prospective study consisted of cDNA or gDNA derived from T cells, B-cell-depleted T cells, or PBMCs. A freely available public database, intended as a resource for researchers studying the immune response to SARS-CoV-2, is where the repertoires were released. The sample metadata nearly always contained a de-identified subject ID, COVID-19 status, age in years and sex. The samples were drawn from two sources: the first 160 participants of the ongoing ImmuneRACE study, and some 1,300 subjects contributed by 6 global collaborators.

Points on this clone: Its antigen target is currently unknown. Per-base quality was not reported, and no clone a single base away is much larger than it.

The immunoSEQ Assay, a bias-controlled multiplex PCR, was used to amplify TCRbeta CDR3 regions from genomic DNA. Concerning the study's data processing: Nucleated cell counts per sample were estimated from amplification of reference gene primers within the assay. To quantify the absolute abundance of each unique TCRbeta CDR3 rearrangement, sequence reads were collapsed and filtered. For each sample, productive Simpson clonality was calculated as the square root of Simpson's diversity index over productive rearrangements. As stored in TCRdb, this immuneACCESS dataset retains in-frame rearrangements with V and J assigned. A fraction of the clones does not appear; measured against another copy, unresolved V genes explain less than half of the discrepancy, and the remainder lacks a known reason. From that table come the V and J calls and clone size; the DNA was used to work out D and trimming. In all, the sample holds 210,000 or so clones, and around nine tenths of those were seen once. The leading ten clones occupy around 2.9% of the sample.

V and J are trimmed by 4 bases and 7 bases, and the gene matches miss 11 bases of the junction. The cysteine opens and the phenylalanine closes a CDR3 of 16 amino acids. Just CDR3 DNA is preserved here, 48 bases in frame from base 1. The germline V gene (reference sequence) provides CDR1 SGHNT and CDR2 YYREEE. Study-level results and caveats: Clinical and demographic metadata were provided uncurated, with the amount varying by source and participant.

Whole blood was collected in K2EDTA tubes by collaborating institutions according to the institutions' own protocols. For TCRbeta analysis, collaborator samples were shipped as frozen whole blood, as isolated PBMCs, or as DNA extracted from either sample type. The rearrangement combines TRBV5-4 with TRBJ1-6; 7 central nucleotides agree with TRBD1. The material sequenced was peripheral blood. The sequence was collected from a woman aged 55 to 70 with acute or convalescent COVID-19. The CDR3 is CASSLTGRGENSPLHF. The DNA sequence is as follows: TGTGCCAGCAGCCTGACAGGGCGAGGGGAAAATTCACCCCTCCACTTT. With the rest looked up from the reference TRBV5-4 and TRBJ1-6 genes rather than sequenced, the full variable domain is ETGVTQSPTHLIKTRGQQVTLRCSSQSGHNTVSWYQQALGQGPQFIFQYYREEENGRGNFPPRFSGLQFPNYSSELNVNALELDDSALYLCASSLTGRGENSPLHFGNGTRLTVT.